Listed below are T cell receptor beta chains from one sample, sequenced in a study of cytomegalovirus exposure and HLA in healthy donors. Assay: immunoSEQ multiplex PCR; the TCRdb copy retains only in-frame clones and omits some. The sample lists approximately 99,000 clones, 70% to 85% occurring once. Sequenced input: PBMCs. These receptor sequences come from a woman aged 18-29 years in good health and CMV-seronegative. The CDR3 runs from the conserved cysteine through the conserved F or W. The D gene is left open where the match is weak. Only some rows state a clone size, as once, few, many or a class for expanded clones.

v_call	d_call	clone_size	j_call	cdr3_nt	cdr3_aa
TRBV7-9	TRBD2	NA	TRBJ2-4	TGTGCCAGCAGCTCTAGCGGGGGGCTAGACATTCAGTACTTC	CASSSSGGLDIQYF
TRBV5-4	TRBD1	NA	TRBJ2-3	TGTGCCAGCAGGCCGGGACAGGGGGCGTCAGATACGCAGTATTTT	CASRPGQGASDTQYF
TRBV19	NA	NA	TRBJ2-7	TGTGCCAGTAGTATACCAGGGGACGAGCAGTACTTC	CASSIPGDEQYF
TRBV10-2	NA	NA	TRBJ1-3	TGCGCCAGCAGTGATTCGGGAATTCTTCGTGGAAACACCATATATTTT	CASSDSGILRGNTIYF
TRBV6-5	TRBD2	once	TRBJ2-7	TGTGCCAGCAGCCTAGCGGGGGGCCACTCCTACGAGCAGTACTTC	CASSLAGGHSYEQYF
TRBV13	NA	NA	TRBJ1-4	TGTGCCAGCAGCTTAGGCCTCGGACAGACAAAACTGTTTTTT	CASSLGLGQTKLFF
TRBV25-1	NA	once	TRBJ2-7	TGTGCCAGCAGTGATGGTTCAGGGGACGGCGTATGGAGCGAGCAGTACTTC	CASSDGSGDGVWSEQYF
TRBV30	NA	NA	TRBJ1-3	TGTGCCTGGAATCGGGGGGGGCCCCGAAACACCATATATTTT	CAWNRGGPRNTIYF
TRBV5-1	NA	NA	TRBJ2-1	TGCGCCAGCAGCCCGGATGGAGGGCCTCTGGATGAGCAGTTCTTC	CASSPDGGPLDEQFF
TRBV5-1	TRBD2	NA	TRBJ2-1	TGCGCCAGCAGCTTGGCCCTAGCGGGGGCCCTCACCTACAATGAGCAGTTCTTC	CASSLALAGALTYNEQFF
TRBV7-9	NA	few	TRBJ2-7	TGTGCCAGCAGCTTAGACAGAAACTACGAGCAGTACTTC	CASSLDRNYEQYF
TRBV5-4	NA	NA	TRBJ2-1	TGTGCCAGCAGCCTACCGACAGAGTCCTACAATGAGCAGTTCTTC	CASSLPTESYNEQFF
TRBV15	TRBD1	once	TRBJ2-2	TGTGCCACCAGCAGCTACCGGGACAGGGGCACCGGGGAGCTGTTTTTT	CATSSYRDRGTGELFF
TRBV29-1	TRBD1	NA	TRBJ2-7	TGCAGCGTTGGAGGGACAGGGGTCGCCTACGAGCAGTACTTC	CSVGGTGVAYEQYF
TRBV11-3	TRBD1	once	TRBJ1-1	TGTGCCAGCAGCTTGGGACAGGGGTACACTGAAGCTTTCTTT	CASSLGQGYTEAFF
TRBV27	NA	NA	TRBJ1-2	TGTGCCAGCAAGACTCCAGGGCAGGCCGGCTACACCTTC	CASKTPGQAGYTF
TRBV9	TRBD1	NA	TRBJ2-2	TGTGCCAGCAGCGCAGTCGGGACAGGGCGCTTAGGGGAGCTGTTTTTT	CASSAVGTGRLGELFF
TRBV27	NA	NA	TRBJ1-6	TGTGCCAGCAGCCCTGGACAGCCTAATTCACCCCTCCACTTT	CASSPGQPNSPLHF
TRBV6-1	NA	NA	TRBJ2-3	TGTGCCAGCAGTGCCTACTGGGGGGCAGATACGCAGTATTTT	CASSAYWGADTQYF
TRBV4-1	NA	NA	TRBJ2-3	TGCGCCAGCAGCCAGGGGAGGTGGTTTTCTAGCACAGATACGCAGTATTTT	CASSQGRWFSSTDTQYF
TRBV9	TRBD1	NA	TRBJ1-2	TGTGCCAGCAGCGTGACGGGACAGGGGGCCCCCTATGGCTACACCTTC	CASSVTGQGAPYGYTF
TRBV30	TRBD1	NA	TRBJ2-2	TGTGCCTGGACATTAGGGACAGTCAACACCGGGGAGCTGTTTTTT	CAWTLGTVNTGELFF
TRBV30	NA	once	TRBJ1-1	TGTGCCTGGAGTCGTAGGGGGACCTCGAACACTGAAGCTTTCTTT	CAWSRRGTSNTEAFF
TRBV6-4	NA	NA	TRBJ2-1	TGTGCCAGCAGTGTAGATGAGGAGGGAGGCGATGAGCAGTTCTTC	CASSVDEEGGDEQFF
TRBV6-1	NA	NA	TRBJ1-5	TGTGCCAGCAGTGAAGACCTATCGGTTAGCAATCAGCCCCAGCATTTT	CASSEDLSVSNQPQHF
TRBV2	NA	NA	TRBJ1-1	TGTGCCAGCAGTTTGGACAGCCGCCCCCCTGAAGCTTTCTTT	CASSLDSRPPEAFF
TRBV13	TRBD1	NA	TRBJ2-3	TGTGCCAGCAGCCCCCAGGGGGTAACTAGCACAGATACGCAGTATTTT	CASSPQGVTSTDTQYF
TRBV5-1	NA	once	TRBJ2-5	TGCGCCAGCAGCTTGGCCGGGGGAGAGGGTTTAAGGAACTTC	CASSLAGGEGLRNF
TRBV7-9	NA	NA	TRBJ1-1	TGTGCCAGCAGCTTAACCAGGGCCCCGGGCACTGAAGCTTTCTTT	CASSLTRAPGTEAFF
TRBV27	NA	NA	TRBJ1-2	TGTGCCAGCAGCCACCGGGGGGAAGGCTATGGCTACACCTTC	CASSHRGEGYGYTF
TRBV27	NA	NA	TRBJ2-7	TGTGCCAGCAGTTTTGAAACAGCCGGCGAGCAGTACTTC	CASSFETAGEQYF
TRBV15	NA	NA	TRBJ2-1	TGTGCCACCAGCAGATACGCGGTCGATGAGCAGTTCTTC	CATSRYAVDEQFF
TRBV18	TRBD2	NA	TRBJ2-1	TGTGCCAGCTCACCGATAGCGGGGGGGCTGGATGAGCAGTTCTTC	CASSPIAGGLDEQFF
TRBV5-6	TRBD1	NA	TRBJ2-5	TGTGCCAGCAGCTGGATGACAGGGGCGGGAGAGACCCAGTACTTC	CASSWMTGAGETQYF
TRBV10-1	TRBD1	NA	TRBJ2-1	TGCGCCAGCAGTGAGCACAGGGGCAATGAGCAGTTCTTC	CASSEHRGNEQFF
TRBV7-9	NA	NA	TRBJ1-1	TGTGCCAGCAGCTTTAACAGATTGAACACTGAAGCTTTCTTT	CASSFNRLNTEAFF
TRBV4-1	NA	NA	TRBJ2-7	TGCGCCAGCAGCCAAGATCCGACTAGCTACGAGCAGTACTTC	CASSQDPTSYEQYF
TRBV7-3	NA	NA	TRBJ2-2	TGTGCCAGCAGCCCATCGAACACCGGGGAGCTGTTTTTT	CASSPSNTGELFF
TRBV4-1	NA	NA	TRBJ1-5	TGCGCCAGCAGCCTTCTAACTGGCGGAGGGCAGCCCCAGCATTTT	CASSLLTGGGQPQHF
TRBV19	NA	once	TRBJ1-1	TGTGCCAGTACCCGGAGGGGCGTCACTGAAGCTTTCTTT	CASTRRGVTEAFF
TRBV6-4	NA	NA	TRBJ2-5	TGTGCCAGCAGTGAAGTGGACTCCTCTAGGAAGTACTTC	CASSEVDSSRKYF
TRBV19	NA	NA	TRBJ1-1	TGTGCCAGTAGTCTGCGGGGGGCCCTGGGGGATATGAACACTGAAGCTTTCTTT	CASSLRGALGDMNTEAFF
TRBV30	NA	NA	TRBJ1-3	TGTGCCTGGAGTGTACGGTCAGGGTTCGGAAACACCATATATTTT	CAWSVRSGFGNTIYF
TRBV14	NA	NA	TRBJ1-6	TGTGCCAGCAGCCAAGGACTTGTGAGTAGGAATTCACCCCTCCACTTT	CASSQGLVSRNSPLHF
TRBV27	NA	NA	TRBJ2-7	TGTGCCAGCAGTTTAAGGGCAGGGCACCTCGACGAGCAGTACTTC	CASSLRAGHLDEQYF
TRBV6-4	NA	NA	TRBJ1-6	TGTGCCAGCAGGGACTTGACAGGCCGTAATTCACCCCTCCACTTT	CASRDLTGRNSPLHF
TRBV6-5	NA	NA	TRBJ1-1	TGTGCCAGCAGTTGGGTACTGGGGCCGAACACTGAAGCTTTCTTT	CASSWVLGPNTEAFF
TRBV2	NA	NA	TRBJ2-6	TGTGCCAGCAGTGGGGGCCTAGTATCCGTCTATAACGTCCTGACTTTC	CASSGGLVSVYNVLTF
TRBV4-2	NA	NA	TRBJ2-1	TGTGCCAGCAGCCAAGATCAGACTACCGGGGGCAATGAGCAGTTCTTC	CASSQDQTTGGNEQFF
TRBV7-8	NA	once	TRBJ2-3	TGTGCCAGCAGCCAGGACTCACCCGGCACAGATACGCAGTATTTT	CASSQDSPGTDTQYF
TRBV10-2	TRBD2	NA	TRBJ2-1	TGCGCCAGCACAAGTGGGGGGGGGAATGAGCAGTTCTTC	CASTSGGGNEQFF
TRBV27	NA	NA	TRBJ2-7	TGTGCCAGCAGTCCGAGTAACGAGCAGTACTTC	CASSPSNEQYF
TRBV27	NA	NA	TRBJ2-3	TGTGCCAGCAGTACTCCATTCCCGGGACATTCCACAGATACGCAGTATTTT	CASSTPFPGHSTDTQYF
TRBV9	NA	NA	TRBJ2-7	TGTGCCAGCAGCGTAGAGGCGGGGGCCGAGCAGTACTTC	CASSVEAGAEQYF
TRBV5-4	NA	NA	TRBJ2-7	TGTGCCAGCAGCTTGGCCAATGGTCGGGAGCAGTACTTC	CASSLANGREQYF
TRBV15	NA	once	TRBJ1-1	TGTGCCACCAGCAGAGACAGGGCTGCTGAAGCTTTCTTT	CATSRDRAAEAFF
TRBV10-3	NA	NA	TRBJ2-1	TGTGCCATCGGACCCGGAGGTGTCAATGAGCAGTTCTTC	CAIGPGGVNEQFF
TRBV28	TRBD2	NA	TRBJ2-5	TGTGCCAGCAGTCAAAGGACTAGCGGGGTAGAGACCCAGTACTTC	CASSQRTSGVETQYF